This T cell receptor beta chain was identified during a study of T cells after yellow fever vaccination. Study-wide points: Among all clonotypes, a small share was observed in both CD4 and CD8 compartments.

This clonotype was seen a handful of times. The antigen remains unidentified. It was through 5'RACE template switching that TCR cDNA was made, with a universal primer site and UMIs added. TCRdb reanalysed the 5' RACE reads using MiXCR and keeps one entry per CDR3 protein. The sample lists a few hundred thousand distinct CDR3 sequences, approximately 8% seen once, with around 3.4% in the top ten. This CDR3 region has 15 residues. Trimming stripped 5 bases from V and 5 bases from J, with 16 bases between. The germline V gene encodes CDR1 LNHDA and CDR2 SQIVND (reference sequence). The rearrangement links TRBV19 to TRBJ2-1; no clear D. The specimen was CD4+ T cells sorted from PBMCs, collected 5 days after the yellow fever booster vaccination. The origin of this receptor is a man between 18 and 29 years old who received the YFV17D yellow fever vaccine. The CDR3 DNA reads as TGTGCCAGTAGTTGGCGGTTAGGGCGCAACAATGAGCAGTTCTTC. It is translated as CASSWRLGRNNEQFF.